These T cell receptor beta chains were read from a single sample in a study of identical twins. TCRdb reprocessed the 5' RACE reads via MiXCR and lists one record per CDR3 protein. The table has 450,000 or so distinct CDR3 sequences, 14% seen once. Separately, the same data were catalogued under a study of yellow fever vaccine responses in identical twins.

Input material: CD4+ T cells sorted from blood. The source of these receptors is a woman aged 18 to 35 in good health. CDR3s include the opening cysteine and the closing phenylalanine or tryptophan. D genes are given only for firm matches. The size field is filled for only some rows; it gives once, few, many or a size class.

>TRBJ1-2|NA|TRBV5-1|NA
CASTTGGSNYGYTF
TGCGCCAGCACCACGGGGGGCTCCAACTATGGCTACACCTTC
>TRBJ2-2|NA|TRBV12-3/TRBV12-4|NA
CASSFRQGTAGELFF
TGTGCCAGCAGTTTCCGCCAGGGGACCGCCGGGGAGCTGTTTTTT
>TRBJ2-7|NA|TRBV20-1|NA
CSARGGHIGYEQYF
TGCAGTGCTAGAGGGGGTCACATAGGCTACGAGCAGTACTTC
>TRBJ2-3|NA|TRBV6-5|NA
CASSYTASDTQYF
TGTGCCAGCAGTTACACGGCGTCGGATACGCAGTATTTT
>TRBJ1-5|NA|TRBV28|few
CASSLTHKFLRDTYSNQPQHF
TGTGCCAGCAGTCTCACCCATAAATTCCTCCGGGACACATATAGCAATCAGCCCCAGCATTTT
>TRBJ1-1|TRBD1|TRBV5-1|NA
CASSAGQYAEAFF
TGCGCCAGCAGCGCGGGACAGTACGCTGAAGCTTTCTTT
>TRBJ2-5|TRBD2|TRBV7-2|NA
CASSTNSGRETQYF
TGTGCCAGCAGCACAAATAGCGGGAGAGAGACCCAGTACTTC
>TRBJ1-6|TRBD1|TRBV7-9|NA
CASSAVRTGGISPLHF
TGTGCCAGCAGCGCGGTACGGACAGGGGGAATTTCACCCCTCCACTTT
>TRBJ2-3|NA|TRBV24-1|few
CATSDLRGGTDTQYF
TGTGCCACCAGTGATCTCAGGGGTGGTACAGATACGCAGTATTTT
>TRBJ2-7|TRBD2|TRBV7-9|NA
CASASSGLAGSEQYF
TGTGCCAGCGCTTCATCTGGACTAGCGGGAAGTGAGCAGTACTTC
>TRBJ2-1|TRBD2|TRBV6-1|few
CASIASGGPIEQFF
TGTGCCAGCATCGCTAGCGGGGGGCCCATTGAGCAGTTCTTC
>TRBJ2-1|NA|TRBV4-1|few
CASSQGTYNEQFF
TGCGCCAGCAGCCAAGGGACCTACAATGAGCAGTTCTTC
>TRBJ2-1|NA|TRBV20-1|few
CSASWRLAYNEQFF
TGCAGTGCTAGCTGGCGACTAGCCTACAATGAGCAGTTCTTC
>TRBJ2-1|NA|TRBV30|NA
CAWNPGSQRREQFF
TGTGCCTGGAACCCCGGCTCCCAGAGACGGGAGCAGTTCTTC
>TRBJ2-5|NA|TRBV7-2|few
CASSRGHPEETQYF
TGTGCCAGCAGCAGGGGACATCCGGAAGAGACCCAGTACTTC
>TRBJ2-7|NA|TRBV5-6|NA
CASSRLRDTYEQYF
TGTGCCAGCAGCCGATTGCGGGACACCTACGAGCAGTACTTC
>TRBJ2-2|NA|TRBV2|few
CASRVVTGELFF
TGTGCCAGCAGGGTAGTCACCGGGGAGCTGTTTTTT
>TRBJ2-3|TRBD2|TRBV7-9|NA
CASGTSGATDTQYF
TGTGCCAGCGGCACTAGCGGGGCCACAGATACGCAGTATTTT
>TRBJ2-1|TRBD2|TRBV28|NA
CASSSWTSGLNEQFF
TGTGCCAGCAGTTCGTGGACTAGCGGGCTCAATGAGCAGTTCTTC
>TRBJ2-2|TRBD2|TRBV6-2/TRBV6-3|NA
CASTYGGKGTGELFF
TGTGCCAGCACCTACGGGGGGAAGGGCACCGGGGAGCTGTTTTTT
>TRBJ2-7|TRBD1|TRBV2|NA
CAFSDRDRESRWALYEQYF
TGTGCCTTCAGTGACCGGGACAGGGAGTCCAGATGGGCCCTCTACGAGCAGTACTTC
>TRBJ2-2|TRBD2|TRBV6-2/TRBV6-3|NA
CASSRSPGTSGSLGTGELFF
TGTGCCAGCAGTAGATCCCCCGGGACTAGCGGGAGTTTGGGAACCGGGGAGCTGTTTTTT
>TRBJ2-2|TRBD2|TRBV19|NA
CASSKLAGGTGELFF
TGTGCCAGTAGTAAACTAGCGGGAGGAACCGGGGAGCTGTTTTTT
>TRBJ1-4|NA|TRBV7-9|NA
CASSGREILEKLFF
TGTGCCAGCAGCGGAAGGGAGATACTAGAAAAACTGTTTTTT
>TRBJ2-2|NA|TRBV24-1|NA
CATSDLAWASNTGELFF
TGTGCCACCAGTGATTTGGCATGGGCCTCGAACACCGGGGAGCTGTTTTTT
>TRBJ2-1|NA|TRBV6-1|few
CATNYGADNEQFF
TGTGCCACAAATTACGGGGCAGACAATGAGCAGTTCTTC
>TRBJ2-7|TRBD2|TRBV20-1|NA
CSAEGLAGGPTYEQYF
TGCAGTGCGGAGGGACTAGCGGGAGGGCCCACCTACGAGCAGTACTTC
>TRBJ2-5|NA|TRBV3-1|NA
CATRLKETQYF
TGTGCCACCCGTCTAAAAGAGACCCAGTACTTC
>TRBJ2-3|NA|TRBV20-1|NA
CSARVGVGADTQYF
TGCAGTGCTAGAGTTGGAGTGGGGGCAGATACGCAGTATTTT
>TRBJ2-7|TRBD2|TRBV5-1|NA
CASSLAAGLVGEQYF
TGCGCCAGCAGCCTGGCCGCCGGACTAGTTGGCGAGCAGTACTTC
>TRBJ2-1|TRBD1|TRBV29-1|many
CSVARDRGYNEQFF
TGCAGCGTTGCCCGGGACAGGGGCTACAATGAGCAGTTCTTC
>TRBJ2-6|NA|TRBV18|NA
CASSPSRVGSGANVLTF
TGTGCCAGCTCACCGTCTCGGGTTGGCTCTGGGGCCAACGTCCTGACTTTC
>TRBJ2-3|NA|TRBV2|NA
CASSEIGTDTQYF
TGTGCCAGCAGTGAAATAGGCACAGATACGCAGTATTTT
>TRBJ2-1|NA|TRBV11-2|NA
CASSSPPRGGRYNEQFF
TGTGCCAGCAGCTCACCGCCTAGGGGGGGGCGGTACAATGAGCAGTTCTTC
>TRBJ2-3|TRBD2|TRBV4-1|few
CASSRPAGGRTDTQYF
TGCGCCAGCAGCCGACCCGCGGGAGGGCGGACAGATACGCAGTATTTT
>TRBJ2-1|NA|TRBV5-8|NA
CASSLREYEQFF
TGTGCCAGCAGCTTGAGGGAATATGAGCAGTTCTTC
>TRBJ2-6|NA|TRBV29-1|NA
CSVRGAGANVLTF
TGCAGCGTACGGGGTGCTGGGGCCAACGTCCTGACTTTC
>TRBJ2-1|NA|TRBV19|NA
CASSISGSSYNEQFF
TGTGCCAGTAGTATTTCTGGGAGCTCCTACAATGAGCAGTTCTTC
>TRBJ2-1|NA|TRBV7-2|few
CASSLGIAGEQFF
TGTGCCAGCAGCTTAGGAATTGCGGGAGAGCAGTTCTTC
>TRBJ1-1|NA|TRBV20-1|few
CSARDLFQGNTEAFF
TGCAGTGCTAGAGATCTATTCCAGGGGAACACTGAAGCTTTCTTT
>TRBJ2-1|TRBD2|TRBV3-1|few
CASSQRLAVQGNEQFF
TGTGCCAGCAGCCAGAGGCTAGCGGTCCAGGGCAATGAGCAGTTCTTC
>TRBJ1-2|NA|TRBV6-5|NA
CASSSFGYGYTF
TGTGCCAGCAGCAGTTTCGGCTATGGCTACACCTTC
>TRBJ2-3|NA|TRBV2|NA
CASSENWSTTDTQYF
TGTGCCAGCAGTGAGAATTGGAGCACCACAGATACGCAGTATTTT
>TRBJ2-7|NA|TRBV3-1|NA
CASTQAGEQYF
TGTGCCAGCACCCAGGCCGGCGAGCAGTACTTC
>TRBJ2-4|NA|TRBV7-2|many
CASSLEVGIAKNIQYF
TGTGCCAGCAGCTTAGAGGTGGGGATAGCCAAAAACATTCAGTACTTC
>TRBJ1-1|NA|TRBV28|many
CASSLRQTGDTEAFF
TGTGCCAGCAGCCTCAGACAGACCGGAGATACTGAAGCTTTCTTT
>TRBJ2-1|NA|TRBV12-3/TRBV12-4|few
CASSLSVNNEQFF
TGTGCCAGCAGTTTGAGTGTGAACAATGAGCAGTTCTTC